This is a list of T cell receptor beta chains from one sample in a study of beta chain features in type 1 diabetes. Libraries were prepared by immunoSEQ multiplex PCR; TCRdb keeps only in-frame clonotypes and omits some of them. The table has around 690,000 clones, 9.5% to 15% seen once. Material: naive CD4+ T cells from blood. Receptors originate from a man younger than 45 with type 1 diabetes. Both conserved end residues are part of each CDR3. The D gene is left open where the match is weak. The size of a clone is reported for some rows only, either as once, few or many, or as a class for expanded clones.

J gene,V gene,D gene,clone size,CDR3 protein,CDR3 DNA
TRBJ1-2,TRBV9,TRBD1,few,CASSVKTGTGYGYTF,TGTGCCAGCAGCGTTAAGACAGGGACGGGATATGGCTACACCTTC
TRBJ2-7,TRBV6-1,-,few,CASSETGDSYEQYF,TGTGCCAGCAGTGAAACCGGGGACTCCTACGAGCAGTACTTC
TRBJ2-3,TRBV5-1,-,-,CASSLEGARFTPTSTDTQYF,TGCGCCAGCAGCTTGGAAGGGGCCCGTTTCACTCCTACTAGCACAGATACGCAGTATTTT
TRBJ1-1,TRBV5-1,-,few,CASSLYLGALNTEAFF,TGCGCCAGCAGCTTGTACTTGGGGGCTTTGAACACTGAAGCTTTCTTT
TRBJ1-4,TRBV4-3,-,few,CASSPRQNEKLFF,TGCGCCAGCAGCCCCCGACAGAATGAAAAACTGTTTTTT
TRBJ1-5,TRBV2,-,few,CASDQDSNQPQHF,TGTGCCAGCGATCAAGACAGCAATCAGCCCCAGCATTTT
TRBJ2-1,TRBV7-2,-,-,CASSFLDREQFF,TGTGCCAGCAGCTTCTTAGACCGTGAGCAGTTCTTC
TRBJ2-5,TRBV9,-,-,CASSVHGQGGRETQYF,TGTGCCAGCAGCGTACACGGACAGGGAGGGAGAGAGACCCAGTACTTC
TRBJ2-7,TRBV4-2,TRBD1,few,CASSQTTGTTYEQYF,TGTGCCAGCAGCCAAACGACAGGGACCACTTACGAGCAGTACTTC
TRBJ1-4,TRBV7-2,-,-,CASSLGSNEKLFF,TGTGCCAGCAGCTTAGGGTCTAATGAAAAACTGTTTTTT
TRBJ2-1,TRBV7-9,TRBD1,few,CASKFQGALAYNEQFF,TGTGCCAGCAAATTTCAGGGGGCCTTAGCCTACAATGAGCAGTTCTTC
TRBJ1-2,TRBV9,-,-,CASSVGDGGYGYTF,TGTGCCAGCAGCGTAGGGGACGGGGGCTATGGCTACACCTTC
TRBJ2-5,TRBV14,-,few,CASSPQEEETQYF,TGTGCCAGCAGCCCGCAAGAGGAAGAGACCCAGTACTTC
TRBJ1-6,TRBV9,-,few,CASSVEGTAGNSPLHF,TGTGCCAGCAGCGTAGAGGGTACAGCCGGTAATTCACCCCTCCACTTT
TRBJ2-7,TRBV5-1,-,-,CASSLAGQFYEQYF,TGCGCCAGCAGCTTGGCCGGGCAATTCTACGAGCAGTACTTC
TRBJ1-5,TRBV19,-,few,CASSIQGWNQPQHF,TGTGCCAGTAGTATCCAAGGGTGGAATCAGCCCCAGCATTTT
TRBJ1-5,TRBV4-1,TRBD1,-,CASSHGTGDQPQHF,TGCGCCAGCAGCCACGGGACAGGGGATCAGCCCCAGCATTTT
TRBJ1-2,TRBV9,TRBD1,few,CASTGGAFVDGYTF,TGTGCCAGCACAGGGGGTGCTTTCGTTGACGGCTACACCTTC
TRBJ2-3,TRBV7-9,-,-,CASSSRDGGTQYF,TGTGCCAGCAGCTCCAGGGACGGGGGTACGCAGTATTTT
TRBJ1-2,TRBV2,-,-,CASSSMAHPGTF,TGTGCCAGCAGTTCCATGGCCCACCCGGGGACTTTC
TRBJ2-7,TRBV28,-,few,CASSIGEQYF,TGTGCCAGCAGTATTGGAGAGCAGTACTTC
TRBJ2-7,TRBV25-1,TRBD2,few,CASSPGTSLYF,TGTGCCAGCAGTCCCGGGACTAGCTTATACTTC
TRBJ2-1,TRBV5-1,TRBD2,few,CASSLGGGGVYNEQFF,TGCGCCAGCAGCTTAGGCGGCGGGGGAGTCTACAATGAGCAGTTCTTC
TRBJ2-7,TRBV19,TRBD1,few,CASSQRQGSYEQYF,TGTGCCAGTAGTCAACGACAGGGTAGCTACGAGCAGTACTTC
TRBJ1-4,TRBV6-6,-,-,CASSYNDLTGEKLFF,TGTGCCAGCAGTTACAATGATCTCACCGGGGAAAAACTGTTTTTT
TRBJ2-3,TRBV9,-,few,CASSVGLAGVDTQYF,TGTGCCAGCAGCGTAGGGCTAGCCGGGGTAGATACGCAGTATTTT
TRBJ2-1,TRBV7-6,-,-,CASSLYVGTNNEQFF,TGTGCCAGCAGCTTATATGTGGGGACAAACAATGAGCAGTTCTTC
TRBJ1-2,TRBV7-8,TRBD1,-,CASSFGQGINYGYTF,TGTGCCAGCAGCTTTGGACAGGGGATTAACTATGGCTACACCTTC
TRBJ2-7,TRBV28,-,-,CASSLGVGEQYF,TGTGCCAGCAGTCTGGGAGTGGGAGAGCAGTACTTC
TRBJ2-5,TRBV19,-,-,CASSAQGRRETQYF,TGTGCCAGTAGTGCCCAGGGTAGGCGAGAGACCCAGTACTTC
TRBJ2-5,TRBV7-2,-,-,CASSLAPEGGQGETQYF,TGTGCCAGCAGCTTAGCGCCCGAGGGGGGGCAGGGAGAGACCCAGTACTTC
TRBJ1-1,TRBV2,-,-,CASSLIGENTEAFF,TGTGCCAGCAGCCTTATTGGAGAGAACACTGAAGCTTTCTTT
TRBJ2-3,TRBV29-1,-,few,CSVGGSTDTQYF,TGCAGCGTTGGGGGAAGCACAGATACGCAGTATTTT
TRBJ1-3,TRBV27,-,few,CASSSRYLRDGGNTIYF,TGTGCCAGCAGTTCCCGATATCTCCGGGACGGAGGAAACACCATATATTTT
TRBJ2-3,TRBV7-2,-,-,CASTKSTDTQYF,TGTGCCAGCACCAAAAGCACAGATACGCAGTATTTT
TRBJ1-2,TRBV5-1,-,-,CASSASAHGYTF,TGCGCCAGCAGCGCTTCAGCTCATGGCTACACCTTC
TRBJ2-1,TRBV29-1,-,few,CSVEDLRAGWFF,TGCAGCGTTGAAGATCTTCGGGCAGGGTGGTTCTTC
TRBJ1-4,TRBV2,-,-,CASSVSGEGEKLFF,TGTGCCAGCAGTGTTTCAGGGGAAGGCGAAAAACTGTTTTTT
TRBJ2-1,TRBV11-2,-,-,CASSLKGLTYNEQFF,TGTGCCAGCAGCTTAAAGGGGCTTACCTACAATGAGCAGTTCTTC
TRBJ1-1,TRBV5-6,TRBD1,-,CASSDTGAAHTEAFF,TGTGCCAGCAGCGATACAGGGGCCGCGCACACTGAAGCTTTCTTT
TRBJ2-7,TRBV7-6,-,few,CASSETRYEQYF,TGTGCCAGCAGCGAGACGAGATACGAGCAGTACTTC